This TCR beta chain was profiled in a study of metastatic and nonmetastatic thyroid tumors. Study in general: The authors compared repertoires across blood and tumor or nodule tissue from malignant and benign thyroid patients. General study points: When malignant thyroid tumors were compared with benign nodules, TCR beta diversity was reportedly significantly higher in the malignant tumors. This held in both blood and tumor samples.

This clone was detected many times. What it recognizes is unknown. TCRdb reanalyzed the PCR reads via MiXCR. The repertoire holds 70,000 or so clones, with approximately 15% as singletons. Treatment of any kind had been given to no patient before thyroid surgery. Germline CDR1 and CDR2: MNHNY and SVGAGI (reference sequence). CDR3 length equals 13 residues. Trimming stripped 3 bases from V and 4 bases from J, with 10 bases between. Sample: blood. The chain is built from TRBV6-6 and TRBJ2-7; D ambiguous. The receptor comes from a male donor with papillary thyroid cancer or a benign thyroid nodule (not recorded which). Some clones in this sample may be carry-over from other donors' samples. This CDR3 is CASSYPGRYEQYF. The CDR3 DNA sequence: TGTGCCAGCAGTTATCCGGGCAGGTACGAGCAGTACTTC.